The 17 T cell receptor beta chains below all came from one sample that was sequenced in a study of OX40 agonist ivuxolimab in advanced cancers. Assay: immunoSEQ multiplex PCR; the TCRdb copy retains only in-frame clones and omits some. The sample consists of approximately 90,000 clones, about 88% of them appearing once. Specimen: CD4+ or CD8+ T cells sorted from blood, collected in a trial of the OX40 agonist ivuxolimab. All receptors derive from an adult with an advanced solid tumor such as melanoma, head and neck, liver or kidney cancer.

The chain uses TRBV12-5 and TRBJ1-4; 9 positions agree with TRBD1. CDR1 is LGHNT and CDR2 is FRNRAP in the germline V gene. The junction had 7 bases not matched to a gene; V was cut back by 4 bases and J by 4 bases. The CDR3 is 16 residues long. CDR3 in amino acids: CASGSTGTGRNEKLFF. The CDR3 nucleotides read TGTGCTAGTGGTTCGACTGGGACAGGGCGTAATGAAAAACTGTTTTTT.

J is TRBJ1-2 and V is TRBV10-2; a weak D match, TRBD1 (5 bases). The CDR3 is 14 amino acids. The V gene lost 3 bases and the J gene lost 7 bases, with 15 bases spanning the gap. The germline CDR1 and CDR2 sequences are WSHSY and SAAADI. CDR3 protein: CASSDSMGVGGYTF. Here the CDR3 DNA reads TGCGCCAGCAGTGATAGTATGGGGGTAGGTGGCTACACCTTC.

J is TRBJ2-7 and V is TRBV13; possible D gene TRBD1, 5 bases. Per germline, CDR1 PRHDT and CDR2 FYEKMQ (reference sequence). Trimming removed 5 bases from V and 2 bases from J, with 10 bases in between. The CDR3 has 13 amino acids. The CDR3 spells CASSIPGTYEQYF. The CDR3 nucleotides are TGTGCCAGCAGCATACCAGGGACCTACGAGCAGTACTTC.

The J gene is TRBJ2-7, the V gene TRBV5-1; 7 bases line up with TRBD2. CDR1 and CDR2 (germline): SGHRS, YFSETQ. The junction had 5 bases not matched to a gene; V was cut back by 5 bases and J by 0 bases. The CDR3 is 14 residues long. The CDR3 region has the DNA TGCGCCAGCAGGGAGCGGGGCCACTCCTACGAGCAGTACTTC. Amino acid sequence: CASRERGHSYEQYF.

This chain joins TRBV18 and TRBJ1-3; maybe TRBD1 (5 bases). CDR3 length equals 15 residues. V was trimmed by 5 bases and J by 0 bases, leaving 11 bases between them. The germline CDR1 and CDR2 sequences are KGHSH and LQKENI. The CDR3 here is CASSVSDSSGNTIYF. The DNA for the CDR3 is TGTGCCAGCTCAGTAAGCGACAGCTCTGGAAACACCATATATTTT.

This rearrangement joins TRBV6-6 to TRBJ1-1; 9 nucleotides agree with TRBD1. Trimming at V came to 8 bases and at J to 4 bases, leaving 8 bases not matched to a gene. Germline V gene lookup returns CDR1 MNHNY and CDR2 SVGAGI (reference sequence). The CDR3 is 14 amino acids. The CDR3 spells CASDGTGRGTEAFF. CDR3 DNA: TGTGCCAGCGACGGGACAGGGCGCGGCACTGAAGCTTTCTTT.

The J gene is TRBJ2-7, the V gene TRBV19; D is ambiguous. With 5 bases removed from V and 1 base from J, the gap between germline ends came to 18 bases. The CDR3 length is 16 residues. The germline V gene encodes CDR1 LNHDA and CDR2 SQIVND (reference sequence). The CDR3 sequence is CASSAPGEQESYEQYF. The CDR3 DNA follows: TGTGCCAGTAGTGCGCCTGGTGAGCAAGAATCCTACGAGCAGTACTTC.

V is TRBV6-1 and J is TRBJ2-3; possible D gene TRBD2, 6 bases. The germline V gene has CDR1 MNHNS and CDR2 SASEGT. V lost 8 bases and J lost 2, with 8 bases in between. CDR3 size: 12 residues. CDR3 protein: CASASATDTQYF. CDR3 DNA sequence: TGTGCCAGCGCTAGCGCCACAGATACGCAGTATTTT.

The chain links TRBV4-2 to TRBJ1-3; D gene unclear. Trimming shortened V by 0 bases and J by 4 bases, and 16 bases separated the two germline ends. Germline loops: CDR1 LGHNA, CDR2 YNFKEQ. The CDR3 sequence is 17 residues long. CDR3 DNA: TGTGCCAGCAGCCAAGATCATGTCTTGGCAGACGGAAACACCATATATTTT. Its translation: CASSQDHVLADGNTIYF.

J is TRBJ2-7 and V is TRBV7-8; D not resolved. V lost 6 bases and J 0 bases, leaving 12 bases between the germline ends. Germline-derived CDR1 and CDR2 are SGHVS and FQNEAQ. CDR3 length equals 14 residues. The CDR3 sequence: CASSNEVNSYEQYF. CDR3 DNA sequence: TGTGCCAGCAGTAATGAAGTAAACTCCTACGAGCAGTACTTC.

The CDR3, as DNA: TGTGCCAGCAGCTTAGCTCGAGGAGGCTACACCTTC. As protein: CASSLARGGYTF. The chain is built from TRBV7-6 and TRBJ1-2; D uncertain. The germline V and J ends were trimmed by 0 bases and 8 bases, with 7 bases remaining between them. Looked up from germline, CDR1 is SGHVS and CDR2 is FNYEAQ. This CDR3 has 12 amino acids. Full variable domain (outside the CDR3, taken from reference TRBV7-6 and TRBJ1-2): GAGVSQSPRYKVTKRGQDVALRCDPISGHVSLYWYRQALGQGPEFLTYFNYEAQQDKSGLPNDRFSAERPEGSISTLTIQRTEQRDSAMYRCASSLARGGYTFGSGTRLTVV.

This sequence joins TRBV27 and TRBJ1-5; 7 bases fit TRBD1. V shed 8 bases, J shed 3 bases, and the junction held 7 bases outside the gene matches. The CDR3 sequence is 14 residues long. The germline CDR1 and CDR2 sequences are MNHEY and SMNVEV (reference sequence). CDR3 coding DNA: TGTGCCAGCGCCCGGGACAGTCCCAATCAGCCCCAGCATTTT. Its protein product is CASARDSPNQPQHF.

The V and J genes are TRBV10-1 and TRBJ2-7, with 8 bases identical to TRBD1. The germline CDR1 and CDR2 sequences are WNHNN and SYGVQD (reference sequence). This CDR3 contains 15 residues. Trimming took 3 bases from V and 7 from J; bases not matched to a gene: 11. The CDR3, as DNA: TGCGCCAGCAGTGATTATCCCGGGACAGGACAGGAGCAGTACTTC. Residues: CASSDYPGTGQEQYF.

This clone was seen a single time. This chain links TRBV9 with TRBJ2-6; D remains ambiguous. Germline loops: CDR1 SGDLS, CDR2 YYNGEE. This CDR3 is 15 amino acids long. V was trimmed by 3 bases and J by 1 base, leaving 8 bases between them. CDR3 protein: CASSAIGSGANVLTF. CDR3 in DNA: TGTGCCAGCAGCGCAATAGGTTCTGGGGCCAACGTCCTGACTTTC.

CDR3 nucleotide sequence: TGTGCCAGCAGTGAAGTGGGGGGAAACACTGAAGCTTTCTTT. This translates into CASSEVGGNTEAFF. V usage is TRBV2 and J usage is TRBJ1-1, with D tentatively TRBD1 (5 bases). This CDR3 spans 14 amino acids. V dropped 1 base and J dropped 2 bases, with 8 bases sitting between them. CDR1 is SNHLY, CDR2 FYNNEI, per germline.

V and J are TRBV2 and TRBJ2-2; 7 nucleotides align to TRBD1. CDR1 and CDR2 (germline): SNHLY, FYNNEI. The CDR3 has 17 residues. With V trimmed by 1 base and J by 0 bases, 5 bases remained unmatched. CDR3 nucleotides: TGTGCCAGCAGTGAAGGGGGGACAGTTACGAACACCGGGGAGCTGTTTTTT. Its protein product is CASSEGGTVTNTGELFF. The variable domain in full, with the rest retrieved from reference TRBV2 and TRBJ2-2, is EPEVTQTPSHQVTQMGQEVILRCVPISNHLYFYWYRQILGQKVEFLVSFYNNEISEKSEIFDDQFSVERPDGSNFTLKIRSTKLEDSAMYFCASSEGGTVTNTGELFFGEGSRLTVL.

J is TRBJ1-5 and V is TRBV6-1; D ambiguous. The CDR3 sequence is 15 residues long. The germline gives CDR1 MNHNS, CDR2 SASEGT. Trimming cost V 0 bases and J 6 bases, with 12 bases left between them. CDR3 in amino acids: CASSEARPGSQPQHF. For the CDR3, the DNA is TGTGCCAGCAGTGAAGCGCGACCTGGGTCTCAGCCCCAGCATTTT.